One and the same sample provided the 11 T cell receptor beta chains below, sequenced in a study of tissue T cells after allogeneic stem cell transplantation. Using immunoSEQ multiplex PCR, the repertoire was profiled, and TCRdb retains in-frame clones only, with some absent. The sample carries around 6,000 clones, roughly 49% recorded once. Documented time point: mouse harvest day 14 after allogeneic transplant. Tail vein injection delivered 10^7 T-cell-depleted bone marrow cells and 10^6 splenic CD5+ T cells. The sample taken for sequencing was gut tissue. These TCRs come from a female BALB/c mouse given C57BL/6 T cells with graft-versus-host disease after an allogeneic hematopoietic cell transplant.

A remark on this clone: The genes and germline here are from mouse. The read halts 1 residue ahead of the CDR3 end, with the missing end drawn from the germline J gene. V is TRBV26 and J is TRBJ2-4; D perhaps matches TRBD1 (6 bases). The CDR3 is 13 residues long. V shed 2 bases and J shed 4 bases, with 7 bases lying between them. Germline V lookup: CDR1 KGHPV, CDR2 FQNQEV (reference sequence). Partial CDR3 DNA: TGTGCCAGCAGTCTGGGGACAAAAAACACCTTGTAC. Residues: CASSLGTKNTLY. The full CDR3 sequence reads CASSLGTKNTLYF. The full variable domain, rest sourced from reference TRBV26 and TRBJ2-4, is NSKVIQTPRYLVKGQGQKAKMRCIPEKGHPVVFWYQQNKNNEFKFLINFQNQEVLQQIDMTEKRFSAECPSNSPCSLEIQSSEAGDSALYLCASSLGTKNTLYFGAGTRLSVL.

Comment on this clone: Germline and genes here are mouse. The CDR3 end lies 1 residue beyond the end of the read and is filled in from the germline J gene. This chain connects TRBV13-2 to TRBJ1-3; D is unresolved. This CDR3 has 13 amino acids. Germline-derived CDR1 and CDR2 are NNHNN and SYGAGS (reference sequence). V lost 1 base and J 3 bases, leaving 5 bases between the germline ends. The CDR3 here is CASGDWVGNTLYF. The CDR3 DNA, read in part, is TGTGCCAGCGGTGATTGGGTTGGAAATACGCTCTAT.

As concerns this clone: The DNA is left out, because the CDR3 cannot be placed on it with certainty; the CDR3 is given as TCRdb lists it. The genes and germline here are from mouse. V and J are TRBV23 and TRBJ1-4; the table gives TRBD1 as D, unverified against the DNA. Ends included, the CDR3 has 17 residues. Germline V gene sequence: CDR1 KGHTA, CDR2 FQNQQP. CDR3 amino acids: CSSSQWWGQGSNERLFF.

As to this clone: The gene names here belong to mouse. The sequenced fragment ends 1 residue before the CDR3 boundary, so the rest is inferred from the germline J gene. J is TRBJ1-2 and V is TRBV26; D possibly corresponds to TRBD1 (6 bases). Germline CDR1 KGHPV, CDR2 FQNQEV (reference sequence). This CDR3 is 13 amino acids long. V was clipped by 3 bases and J by 2 bases, with 7 bases between them. CDR3 amino acids: CASSLQGNSDYTF. The CDR3 DNA, read in part, is TGTGCCAGCAGTCTCCAGGGGAACTCCGACTACACC.

Remarks on this clone: Any gene name here is a mouse gene name. The read terminates 1 residue before the CDR3 end, so the remaining end is supplied by the germline J gene. This chain links TRBV26 with TRBJ1-1; 10 bases fit TRBD1. CDR1 KGHPV and CDR2 FQNQEV come from the germline V gene (reference sequence). The CDR3 extends over 13 amino acids. Losses at the gene ends were 4 bases for V and 8 bases for J; bases not matched to a gene: 4. CDR3 DNA, as far as it was read: TGTGCCAGCAGTCGGACAGGGGGAACGGAAGTCTTC. Protein: CASSRTGGTEVF. In full, the CDR3 is CASSRTGGTEVFF.

Of note for this clone: Gene names and germline refer to mouse. The read comes to an end 1 residue before the CDR3 does, leaving the germline J gene to fill in the end. This chain links TRBV29 with TRBJ1-3, with TRBD1 as a possible D gene (5 bases). Germline values: CDR1 MSHET, CDR2 SYDVDS. The CDR3 contains 14 residues. V dropped 1 base and J dropped 2 bases, with 6 bases sitting between them. The chain's CDR3 is CASSLLGAGNTLYF. CDR3 DNA (partial): TGTGCTAGCAGTTTATTGGGGGCTGGAAATACGCTCTAT. The full variable domain, completed using reference TRBV29 and TRBJ1-3, is DMKVTQMPRYLIKRMGENVLLECGQDMSHETMYWYRQDPGLGLQLIYISYDVDSNSEGDIPKGYRVSRKKREHFSLILDSAKTNQTSVYFCASSLLGAGNTLYFGEGSRLIVV.

Remarks on this clone: The gene names given are mouse names. The sequence runs out 1 residue before the end of the CDR3; the remainder is reconstructed from the germline J gene. V gene TRBV19 combines with J gene TRBJ2-7, with 10 bases that match TRBD1. The CDR3 consists of 14 residues. The junction had 1 base not matched to a gene; V was cut back by 0 bases and J by 4 bases. The germline CDR1 and CDR2 sequences are FNHDT and SITEND (reference sequence). CDR3 DNA, as far as it was read: TGTGCCAGCAGTATAGGGACAGGGGGATATGAACAGTAC. Translating gives CASSIGTGGYEQY. The entire CDR3 is CASSIGTGGYEQYF.

To note about this clone: Gene names are mouse gene names. The read gets to within 1 residue of the CDR3 end, and the germline J gene fills in the rest. V and J are TRBV13-3 and TRBJ2-4; the match to TRBD2 covers 11 bases. The length of the CDR3 is 14 residues. Germline values: CDR1 NNHDY, CDR2 SYVADS. The J segment lost 6 bases and the V segment lost 1 base, leaving 1 base of the junction unmatched. Partial CDR3 DNA: TGTGCCAGCAGTGATCGGACTGGGGGGAACACCTTGTAC. Translation: CASSDRTGGNTLY. The full CDR3 sequence reads CASSDRTGGNTLYF. The full variable domain, completed using reference TRBV13-3 and TRBJ2-4, is EAAVTQSPRSKVAVTGGKVTLSCHQTNNHDYMYWYRQDTGHGLRLIHYSYVADSTEKGDIPDGYKASRPSQENFSLILELASLSQTAVYFCASSDRTGGNTLYFGAGTRLSVL.

A note on this clone: Mouse names are used for the genes. The sequenced part of the CDR3 DNA is TGTGCCAGCAGTATCCGGACTGGGGACACCCAGTAC. Translated: CASSIRTGDTQY. The whole CDR3 region reads CASSIRTGDTQYF. J is TRBJ2-5 and V is TRBV19; 8 bases match TRBD2. Coverage ceases 1 residue before the CDR3 finishes, and the germline J gene fills in the end. The CDR3 consists of 13 residues. Trimming took 2 bases from V and 6 from J; bases not matched to a gene: 2. Germline V gene lookup returns CDR1 FNHDT and CDR2 SITEND (reference sequence).

Remarks on this clone: The gene names here belong to mouse. The read terminates 1 residue ahead of where the CDR3 ends, so the germline J gene completes it. The chain links TRBV26 to TRBJ2-3, with 8 bases that match TRBD2. The CDR3 is 15 residues long. After removal of 3 bases from V and 0 bases from J, the junction contained 2 bases not matched to a gene. From germline, CDR1 is KGHPV and CDR2 FQNQEV (reference sequence). Here the CDR3 reads CASSLLGGSAETLYF. The sequenced part of the CDR3 DNA is TGTGCCAGCAGTCTTCTGGGGGGTAGTGCAGAAACGCTGTAT.

Regarding this clone: Gene names follow the mouse nomenclature. The sequence runs out 1 residue before the end of the CDR3; the remainder is reconstructed from the germline J gene. This sequence joins TRBV13-3 and TRBJ1-1, with 7 bases aligning to TRBD1. The junction had 7 bases not matched to a gene; V was cut back by 0 bases and J by 5 bases. Germline CDR1 is NNHDY and CDR2 is SYVADS. The CDR3 contains 15 residues. The sequenced CDR3 bases are TGTGCCAGCAGTGATGAGAGGGGGCGAGGTACAGAAGTCTTC. Its translation is CASSDERGRGTEVF. The CDR3 reads in full as CASSDERGRGTEVFF.